This T cell receptor beta chain was captured in a study of CD8+ T cells in alopecia areata. It was cDNA, reverse transcribed from extracted RNA, that served as the sequencing template. The protocol was immunoSEQ multiplex PCR, while the TCRdb copy is restricted to in-frame clones and leaves out a portion. The table lists about 140,000 clones, 50% to 60% of them singletons. The germline CDR1 and CDR2 sequences are SEHNR and FQNEAQ (reference sequence). This CDR3 contains 12 residues. Between the trimmed V and J ends, which lost 8 bases and 0 bases, there was a span of 7 bases. This clone was seen once. Its antigen remains unidentified. The study, taken as a whole, reports: The study also sequences resident alphabeta T cells of normal skin in scalp samples.

The TCR originated in a human donor in good health. This chain links TRBV7-9 with TRBJ1-1; D call uncertain. Sequencing was performed on CD4+ T cells sorted from blood. DNA for the CDR3: TGTGCCAGCGGCGTAATGAACACTGAAGCTTTCTTT. Amino acid sequence: CASGVMNTEAFF.